This T cell receptor (beta chain) was sequenced in a study of cytomegalovirus exposure and HLA in healthy donors. The CDR3 spans 13 residues. The V end was cut by 4 bases, the J end by 10 bases, with 16 bases between. Germline V gene lookup returns CDR1 LNHDA and CDR2 SQIVND (reference sequence). 13 Jbeta primers and 60 Vbeta primers were used for the PCR. The repertoire was sequenced with immunoSEQ multiplex PCR; TCRdb's copy has only in-frame clones and lacks some. The data show about 160,000 clones, 82% seen once. Worth noting for this clone: Its antigen remains unidentified.

Study conclusions and caveats: Specific recognition of CMV antigens was confirmed in vitro for a few chains (all CMV-associated). Later analysis indicated greater clonal expansion among HLA-associated TCR beta chains than among equally common other chains.

Sequenced sample: PBMCs. The chain links TRBV19 to TRBJ1-2; perhaps TRBD1 as D (6 bases). The clonotype was recovered from a girl between 2 and 10 years old in good health and CMV-seropositive. CDR3 residues: CASSTGTNPFYTF. The CDR3 nucleotides read TGTGCCAGTAGTACCGGGACAAACCCTTTCTACACCTTC.